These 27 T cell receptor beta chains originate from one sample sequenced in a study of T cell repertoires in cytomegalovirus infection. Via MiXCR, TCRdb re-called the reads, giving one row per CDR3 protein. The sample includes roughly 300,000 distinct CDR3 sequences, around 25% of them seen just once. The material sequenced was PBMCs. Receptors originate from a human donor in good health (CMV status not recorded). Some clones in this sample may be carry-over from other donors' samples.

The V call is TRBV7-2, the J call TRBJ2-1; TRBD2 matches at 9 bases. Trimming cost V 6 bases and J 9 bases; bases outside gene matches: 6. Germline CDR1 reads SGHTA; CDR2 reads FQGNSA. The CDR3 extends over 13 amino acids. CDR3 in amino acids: CASSWTSVTEQFF. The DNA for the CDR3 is TGTGCCAGCAGTTGGACTAGCGTTACTGAGCAGTTCTTC.

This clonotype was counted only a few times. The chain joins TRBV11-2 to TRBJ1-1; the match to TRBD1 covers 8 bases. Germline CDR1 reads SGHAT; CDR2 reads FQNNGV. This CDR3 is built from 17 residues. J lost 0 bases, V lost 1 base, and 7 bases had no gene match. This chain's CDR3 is CASSLVPRGQLNTEAFF. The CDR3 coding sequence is TGTGCCAGCAGCTTAGTCCCCAGGGGGCAACTGAACACTGAAGCTTTCTTT.

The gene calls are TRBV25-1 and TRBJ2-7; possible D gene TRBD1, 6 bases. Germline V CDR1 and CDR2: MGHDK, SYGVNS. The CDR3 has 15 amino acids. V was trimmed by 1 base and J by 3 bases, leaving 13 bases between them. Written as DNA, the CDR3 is TGTGCCAGCAGTGAATCAGGGGACGTAAACTACGAGCAGTACTTC. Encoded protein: CASSESGDVNYEQYF.

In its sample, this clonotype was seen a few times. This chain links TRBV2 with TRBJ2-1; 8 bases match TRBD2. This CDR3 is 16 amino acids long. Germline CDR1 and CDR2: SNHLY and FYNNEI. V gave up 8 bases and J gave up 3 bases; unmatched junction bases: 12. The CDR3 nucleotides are TGTGCCAGCGAGGGGGATAGCGGGATCCGCTACAATGAGCAGTTCTTC. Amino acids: CASEGDSGIRYNEQFF.

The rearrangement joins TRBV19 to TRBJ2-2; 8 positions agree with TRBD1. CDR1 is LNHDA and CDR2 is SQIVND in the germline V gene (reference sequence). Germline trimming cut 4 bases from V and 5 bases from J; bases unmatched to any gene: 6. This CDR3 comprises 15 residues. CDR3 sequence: CASSRTGMGTGELFF. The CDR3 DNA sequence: TGTGCCAGTAGTAGGACAGGGATGGGAACCGGGGAGCTGTTTTTT.

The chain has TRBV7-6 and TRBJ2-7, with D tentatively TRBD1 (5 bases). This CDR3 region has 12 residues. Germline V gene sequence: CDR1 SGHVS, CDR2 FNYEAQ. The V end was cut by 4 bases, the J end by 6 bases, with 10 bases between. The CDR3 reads CASSYDSIEQYF. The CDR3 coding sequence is TGTGCCAGCAGCTATGACAGCATCGAGCAGTACTTC.

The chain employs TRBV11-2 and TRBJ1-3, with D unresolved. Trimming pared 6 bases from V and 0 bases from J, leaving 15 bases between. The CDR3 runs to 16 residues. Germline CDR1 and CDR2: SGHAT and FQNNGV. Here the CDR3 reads CASRDPGARSGNTIYF. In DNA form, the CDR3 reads TGTGCCAGCAGGGATCCGGGAGCCCGCTCTGGAAACACCATATATTTT. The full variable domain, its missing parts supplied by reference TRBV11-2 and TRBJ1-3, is EAGVAQSPRYKIIEKRQSVAFWCNPISGHATLYWYQQILGQGPKLLIQFQNNGVVDDSQLPKDRFSAERLKGVDSTLKIQPAKLEDSAVYLCASRDPGARSGNTIYFGEGSWLTVV.

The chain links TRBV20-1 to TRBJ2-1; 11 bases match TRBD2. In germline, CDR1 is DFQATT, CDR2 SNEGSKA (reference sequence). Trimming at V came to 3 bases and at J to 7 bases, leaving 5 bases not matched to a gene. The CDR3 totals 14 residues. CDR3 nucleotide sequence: TGCAGTGCTAGTAGGCCTAGCGGGAGGAATGAGCAGTTCTTC. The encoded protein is CSASRPSGRNEQFF.

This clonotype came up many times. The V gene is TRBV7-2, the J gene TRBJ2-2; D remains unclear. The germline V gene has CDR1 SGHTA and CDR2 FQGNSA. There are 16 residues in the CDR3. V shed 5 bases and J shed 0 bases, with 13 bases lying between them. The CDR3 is CASSRTISSNTGELFF. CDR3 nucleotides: TGTGCCAGCAGCCGAACCATTAGCTCGAACACCGGGGAGCTGTTTTTT.

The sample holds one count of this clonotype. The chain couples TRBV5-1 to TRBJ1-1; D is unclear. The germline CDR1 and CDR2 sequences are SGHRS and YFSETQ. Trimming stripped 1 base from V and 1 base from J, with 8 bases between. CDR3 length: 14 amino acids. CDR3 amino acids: CASSLTQENTEAFF. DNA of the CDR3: TGCGCCAGCAGCTTGACCCAAGAGAACACTGAAGCTTTCTTT.

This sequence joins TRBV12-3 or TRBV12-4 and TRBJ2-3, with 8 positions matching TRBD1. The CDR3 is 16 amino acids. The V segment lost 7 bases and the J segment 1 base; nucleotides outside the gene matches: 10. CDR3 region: CASINHRGERTDTQYF. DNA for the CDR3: TGTGCCAGCATCAATCACAGGGGGGAGCGCACAGATACGCAGTATTTT.

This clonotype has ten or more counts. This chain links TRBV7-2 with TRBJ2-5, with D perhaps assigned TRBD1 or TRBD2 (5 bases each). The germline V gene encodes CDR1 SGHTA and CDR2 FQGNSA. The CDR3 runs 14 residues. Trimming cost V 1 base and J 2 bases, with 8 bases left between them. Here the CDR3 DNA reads TGTGCCAGCAGCTTAGGGGGGTATCAAGAGACCCAGTACTTC. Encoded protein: CASSLGGYQETQYF.

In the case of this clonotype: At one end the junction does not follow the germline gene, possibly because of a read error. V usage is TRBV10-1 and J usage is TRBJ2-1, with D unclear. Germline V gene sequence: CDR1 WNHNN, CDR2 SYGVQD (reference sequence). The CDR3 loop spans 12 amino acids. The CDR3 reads CDSTDPYNEQFF. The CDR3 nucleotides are TGCGACAGCACCGACCCGTACAATGAGCAGTTCTTC.

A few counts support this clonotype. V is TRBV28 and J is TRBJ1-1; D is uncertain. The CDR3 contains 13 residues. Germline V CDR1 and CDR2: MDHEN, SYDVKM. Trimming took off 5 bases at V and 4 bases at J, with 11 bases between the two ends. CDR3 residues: CASSNQVSTEAFF. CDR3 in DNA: TGTGCCAGCAGTAACCAGGTTTCCACTGAAGCTTTCTTT. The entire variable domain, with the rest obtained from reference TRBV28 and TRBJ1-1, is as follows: DVKVTQSSRYLVKRTGEKVFLECVQDMDHENMFWYRQDPGLGLRLIYFSYDVKMKEKGDIPEGYSVSREKKERFSLILESASTNQTSMYLCASSNQVSTEAFFGQGTRLTVV.

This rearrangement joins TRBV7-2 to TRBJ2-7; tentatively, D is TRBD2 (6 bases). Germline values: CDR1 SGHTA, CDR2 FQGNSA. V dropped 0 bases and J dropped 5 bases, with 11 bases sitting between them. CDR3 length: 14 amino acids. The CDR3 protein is CASSLAGGRNEQYF. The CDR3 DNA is TGTGCCAGCAGCTTAGCGGGGGGAAGGAACGAGCAGTACTTC.

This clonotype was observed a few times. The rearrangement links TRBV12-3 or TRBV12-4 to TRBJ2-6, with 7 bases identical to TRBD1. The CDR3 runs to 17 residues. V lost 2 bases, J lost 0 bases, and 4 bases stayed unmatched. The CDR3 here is CASSLYRGNSGANVLTF. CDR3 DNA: TGTGCCAGCAGTTTATACAGGGGCAACTCTGGGGCCAACGTCCTGACTTTC.

CDR3 loop: CASSLGVPGELFF. The CDR3, as DNA: TGTGCCAGCAGTCTTGGGGTTCCCGGGGAGCTGTTTTTT. The rearrangement uses TRBV28 and TRBJ2-2; D is uncertain. Germline V lookup: CDR1 MDHEN, CDR2 SYDVKM. V lost 5 bases and J lost 6, with 10 bases in between. This CDR3 region has 13 residues.

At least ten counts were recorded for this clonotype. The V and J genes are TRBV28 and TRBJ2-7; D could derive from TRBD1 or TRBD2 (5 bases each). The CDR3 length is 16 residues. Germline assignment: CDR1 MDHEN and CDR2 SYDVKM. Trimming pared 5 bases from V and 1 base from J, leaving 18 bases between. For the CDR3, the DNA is TGTGCCAGCAGTCCCCAGGGACGGGGTTTTTCCTACGAGCAGTACTTC. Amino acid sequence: CASSPQGRGFSYEQYF.

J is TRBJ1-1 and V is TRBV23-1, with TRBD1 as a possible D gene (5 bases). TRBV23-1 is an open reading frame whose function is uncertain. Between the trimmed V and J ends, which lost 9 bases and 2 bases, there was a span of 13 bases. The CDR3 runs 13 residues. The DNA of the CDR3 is TGCGCCAGACCTCGAGGGGCCAACACTGAAGCTTTCTTT. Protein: CARPRGANTEAFF.

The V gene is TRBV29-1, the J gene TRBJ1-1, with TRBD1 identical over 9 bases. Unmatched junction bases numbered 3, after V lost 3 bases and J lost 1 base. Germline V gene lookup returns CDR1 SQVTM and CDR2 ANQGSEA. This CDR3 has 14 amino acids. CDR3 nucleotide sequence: TGCAGCGTTGATGGGACAGGGAGGAACACTGAAGCTTTCTTT. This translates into CSVDGTGRNTEAFF.

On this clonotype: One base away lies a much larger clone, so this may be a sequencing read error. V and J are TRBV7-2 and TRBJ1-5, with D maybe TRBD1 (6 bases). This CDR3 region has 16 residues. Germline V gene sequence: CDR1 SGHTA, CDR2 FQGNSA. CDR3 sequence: CPSSLGGAQGNQPQHF. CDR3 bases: TGTCCCAGCAGCTTAGGAGGCGCGCAGGGGAATCAGCCCCAGCATTTT. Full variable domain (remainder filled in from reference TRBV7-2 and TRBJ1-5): GAGVSQSPSNKVTEKGKDVELRCDPISGHTALYWYRQSLGQGLEFLIYFQGNSAPDKSGLPSDRFSAERTGGSVSTLTIQRTQQEDSAVYLCPSSLGGAQGNQPQHFGDGTRLSIL.

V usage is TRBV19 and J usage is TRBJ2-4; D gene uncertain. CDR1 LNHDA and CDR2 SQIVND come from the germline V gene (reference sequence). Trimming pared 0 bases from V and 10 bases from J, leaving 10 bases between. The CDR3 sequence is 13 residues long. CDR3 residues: CASSIDSAGIQYF. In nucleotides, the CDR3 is TGTGCCAGTAGTATAGATTCCGCCGGGATTCAGTACTTC.

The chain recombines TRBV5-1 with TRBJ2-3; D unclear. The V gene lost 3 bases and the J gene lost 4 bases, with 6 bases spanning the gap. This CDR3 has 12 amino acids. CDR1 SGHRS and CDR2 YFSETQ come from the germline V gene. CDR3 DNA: TGCGCCAGCAGCTACGGGTCAGATACGCAGTATTTT. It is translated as CASSYGSDTQYF.

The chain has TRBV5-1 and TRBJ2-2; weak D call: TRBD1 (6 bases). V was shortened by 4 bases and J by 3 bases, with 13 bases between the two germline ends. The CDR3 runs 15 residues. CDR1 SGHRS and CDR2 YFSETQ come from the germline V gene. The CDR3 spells CASSVGQSYTGELFF. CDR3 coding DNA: TGCGCCAGCAGCGTCGGACAGTCTTACACCGGGGAGCTGTTTTTT.

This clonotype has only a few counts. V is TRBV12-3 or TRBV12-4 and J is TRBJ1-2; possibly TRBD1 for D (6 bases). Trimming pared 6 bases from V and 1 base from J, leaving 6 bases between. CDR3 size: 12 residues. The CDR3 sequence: CASRQGNYGYTF. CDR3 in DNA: TGTGCCAGCAGACAGGGTAACTATGGCTACACCTTC.

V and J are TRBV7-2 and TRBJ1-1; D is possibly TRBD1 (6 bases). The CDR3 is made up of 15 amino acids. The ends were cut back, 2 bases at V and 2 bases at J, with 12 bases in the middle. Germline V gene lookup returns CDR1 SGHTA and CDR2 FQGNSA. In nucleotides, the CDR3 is TGTGCCAGCAGCTTACGGGCAGGGGTAAACACTGAAGCTTTCTTT. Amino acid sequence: CASSLRAGVNTEAFF.

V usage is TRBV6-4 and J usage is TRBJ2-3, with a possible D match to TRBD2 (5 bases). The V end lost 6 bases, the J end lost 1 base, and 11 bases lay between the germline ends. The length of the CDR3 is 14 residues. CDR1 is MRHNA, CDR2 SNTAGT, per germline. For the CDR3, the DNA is TGTGCCAGCAGACTAACAGCGGGCACAGATACGCAGTATTTT. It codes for CASRLTAGTDTQYF.